The clone carrying this TCR beta chain was counted a single time. Participants reported their clinical history, and cohort assignment relied on those reports. This sample is drawn from a study of blood T cell repertoires in COVID-19. TCRdb's table, derived via immunoSEQ multiplex PCR, lists solely in-frame clones and lacks some. Of around 200,000 clones listed, nearly 90% are singletons. This receptor was identified in a woman aged 40 to 49 with acute COVID-19. Sequenced input: PBMCs or T cells enriched from blood (not recorded which).

The CDR3 reads CASSWTGFQETQYF. CDR3 nucleotide sequence: TGCGCCAGCAGCTGGACAGGGTTCCAAGAGACCCAGTACTTC. The gene calls are TRBV5-1 and TRBJ2-5; 8 bases agree with TRBD1. Germline lookup yields CDR1 SGHRS and CDR2 YFSETQ. After removal of 3 bases from V and 1 base from J, the junction contained 2 bases not matched to a gene. The CDR3 is 14 residues long.